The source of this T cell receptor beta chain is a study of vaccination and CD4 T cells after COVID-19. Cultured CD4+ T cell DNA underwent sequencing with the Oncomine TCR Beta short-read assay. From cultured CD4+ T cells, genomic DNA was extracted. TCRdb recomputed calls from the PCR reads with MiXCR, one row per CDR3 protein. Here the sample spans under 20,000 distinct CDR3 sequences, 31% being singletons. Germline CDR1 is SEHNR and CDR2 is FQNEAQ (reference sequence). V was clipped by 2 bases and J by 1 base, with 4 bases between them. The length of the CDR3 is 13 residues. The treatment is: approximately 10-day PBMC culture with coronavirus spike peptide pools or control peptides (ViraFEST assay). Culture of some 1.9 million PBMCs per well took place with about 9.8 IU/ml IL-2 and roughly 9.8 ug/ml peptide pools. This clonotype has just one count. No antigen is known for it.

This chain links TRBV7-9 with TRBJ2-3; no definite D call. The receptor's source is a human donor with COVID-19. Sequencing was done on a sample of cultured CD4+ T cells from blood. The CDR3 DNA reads TGTGCCAGCAGCTTATTTGGCACAGATACGCAGTATTTT. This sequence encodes CASSLFGTDTQYF.